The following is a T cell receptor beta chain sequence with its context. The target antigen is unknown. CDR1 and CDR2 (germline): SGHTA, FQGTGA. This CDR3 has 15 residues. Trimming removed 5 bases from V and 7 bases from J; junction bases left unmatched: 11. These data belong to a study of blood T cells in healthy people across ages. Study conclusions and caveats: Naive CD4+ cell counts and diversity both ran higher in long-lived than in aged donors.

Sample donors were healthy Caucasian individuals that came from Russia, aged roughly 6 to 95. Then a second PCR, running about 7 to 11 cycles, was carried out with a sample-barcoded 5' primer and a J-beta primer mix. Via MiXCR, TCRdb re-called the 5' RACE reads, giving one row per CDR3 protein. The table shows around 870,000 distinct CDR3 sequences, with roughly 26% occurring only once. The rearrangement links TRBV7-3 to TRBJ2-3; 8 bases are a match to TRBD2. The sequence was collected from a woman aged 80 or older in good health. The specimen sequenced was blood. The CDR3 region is CASSRERGPEYTQYF. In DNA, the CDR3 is TGTGCCAGCAGCCGCGAGCGGGGGCCCGAGTATACGCAGTATTTT. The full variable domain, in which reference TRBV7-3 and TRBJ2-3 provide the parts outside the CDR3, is GAGVSQTPSNKVTEKGKYVELRCDPISGHTALYWYRQSLGQGPEFLIYFQGTGAADDSGLPNDRFFAVRPEGSVSTLKIQRTERGDSAVYLCASSRERGPEYTQYFGPGTRLTVL.